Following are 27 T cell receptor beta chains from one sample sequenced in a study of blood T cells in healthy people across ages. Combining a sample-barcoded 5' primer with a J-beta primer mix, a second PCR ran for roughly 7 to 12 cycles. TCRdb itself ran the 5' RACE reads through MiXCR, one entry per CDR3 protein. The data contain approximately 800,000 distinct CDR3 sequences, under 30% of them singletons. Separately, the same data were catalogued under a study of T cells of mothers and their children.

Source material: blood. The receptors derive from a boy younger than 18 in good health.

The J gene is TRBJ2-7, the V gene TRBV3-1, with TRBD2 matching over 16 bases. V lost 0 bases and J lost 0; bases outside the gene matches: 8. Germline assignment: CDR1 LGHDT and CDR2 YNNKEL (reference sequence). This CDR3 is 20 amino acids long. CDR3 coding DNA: TGTGCCAGCAGCCAAGATCTTCCGGGACTAGCGGGGGGGACCTCCTACGAGCAGTACTTC. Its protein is CASSQDLPGLAGGTSYEQYF.

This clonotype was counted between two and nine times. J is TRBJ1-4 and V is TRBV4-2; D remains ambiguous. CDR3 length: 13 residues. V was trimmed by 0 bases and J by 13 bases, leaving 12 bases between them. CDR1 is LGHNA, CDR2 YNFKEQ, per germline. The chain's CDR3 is CASSQEETPPLFF. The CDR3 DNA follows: TGTGCCAGCAGCCAAGAAGAGACTCCCCCACTGTTTTTT.

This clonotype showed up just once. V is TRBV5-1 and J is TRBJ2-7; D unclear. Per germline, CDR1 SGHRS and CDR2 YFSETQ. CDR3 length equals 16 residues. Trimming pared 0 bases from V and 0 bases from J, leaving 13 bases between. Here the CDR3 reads CASSLVIPAGSYEQYF. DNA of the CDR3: TGCGCCAGCAGCTTGGTAATTCCGGCAGGCTCCTACGAGCAGTACTTC.

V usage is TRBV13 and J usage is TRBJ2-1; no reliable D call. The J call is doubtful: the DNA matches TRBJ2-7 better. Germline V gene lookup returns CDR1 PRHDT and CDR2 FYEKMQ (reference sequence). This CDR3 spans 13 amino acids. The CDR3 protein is CASSTRHRYEQYF. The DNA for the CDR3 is TGTGCCAGCAGTACTCGCCACCGCTACGAGCAGTACTTC.

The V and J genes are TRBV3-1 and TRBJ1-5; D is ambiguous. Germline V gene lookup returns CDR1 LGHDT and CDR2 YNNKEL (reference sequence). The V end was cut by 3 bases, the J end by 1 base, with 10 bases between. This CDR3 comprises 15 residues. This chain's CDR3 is CASSQTTVSNQPQHF. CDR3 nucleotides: TGTGCCAGCAGCCAGACTACTGTAAGCAATCAGCCCCAGCATTTT.

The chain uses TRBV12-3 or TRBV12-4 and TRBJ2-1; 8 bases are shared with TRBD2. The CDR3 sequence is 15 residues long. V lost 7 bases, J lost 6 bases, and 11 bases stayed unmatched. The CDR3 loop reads CASNPGTRPSNEQFF. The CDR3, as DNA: TGTGCCAGCAATCCCGGGACTAGGCCGTCCAATGAGCAGTTCTTC.

In DNA, the CDR3 is TGTGCCAGCAGGAAATCTAACAGGGGCTTAGTATTTCCCGAGCAGTACTTC. It yields the protein CASRKSNRGLVFPEQYF. The chain joins TRBV2 to TRBJ2-5; 7 bases are shared with TRBD1. TRBJ2-7 explains the end of the DNA better; the J call may be wrong. CDR1 and CDR2 from the germline V gene are SNHLY and FYNNEI. This CDR3 spans 17 amino acids.

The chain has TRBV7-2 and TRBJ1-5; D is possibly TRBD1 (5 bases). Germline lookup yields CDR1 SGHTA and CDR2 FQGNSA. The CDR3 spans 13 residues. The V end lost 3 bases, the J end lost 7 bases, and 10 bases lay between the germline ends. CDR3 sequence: CASSLPGRQPQHF. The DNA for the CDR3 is TGTGCCAGCAGCTTGCCAGGGCGCCAGCCCCAGCATTTT.

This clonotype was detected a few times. The CDR3 nucleotides are TGTGCCAGCAGCGTAGCTGAGGGTACGCAGTATTTT. It encodes CASSVAEGTQYF. The chain recombines TRBV9 with TRBJ2-3, with D possibly being TRBD2 (5 bases). Germline V gene data show CDR1 as SGDLS and CDR2 as YYNGEE. Trimming pared 0 bases from V and 8 bases from J, leaving 7 bases between. The CDR3 has 12 amino acids.

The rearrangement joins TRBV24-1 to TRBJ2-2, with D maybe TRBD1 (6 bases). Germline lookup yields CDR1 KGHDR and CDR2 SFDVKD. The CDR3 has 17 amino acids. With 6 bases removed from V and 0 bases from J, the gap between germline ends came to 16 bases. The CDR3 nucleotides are TGTGCCACCAGTCCGCCAGGGGACCCCACGAACACCGGGGAGCTGTTTTTT. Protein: CATSPPGDPTNTGELFF.

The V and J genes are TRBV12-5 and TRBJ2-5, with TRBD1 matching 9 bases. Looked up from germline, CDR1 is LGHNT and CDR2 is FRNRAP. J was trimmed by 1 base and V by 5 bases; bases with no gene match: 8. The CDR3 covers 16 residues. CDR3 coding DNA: TGTGCTAGTGGTCTGACGACAGGGGGTCCCCAAGAGACCCAGTACTTC. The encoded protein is CASGLTTGGPQETQYF.

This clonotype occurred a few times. CDR3 DNA: TGTGCCAGCAGTGAAAGGAGGACTAATGAAAAACTGTTTTTT. Its translation is CASSERRTNEKLFF. The V and J genes are TRBV2 and TRBJ1-4, with D hard to call. Germline CDR1 reads SNHLY; CDR2 reads FYNNEI. Trimming took 2 bases from V and 2 from J, leaving 6 bases between them. The CDR3 is 14 amino acids.

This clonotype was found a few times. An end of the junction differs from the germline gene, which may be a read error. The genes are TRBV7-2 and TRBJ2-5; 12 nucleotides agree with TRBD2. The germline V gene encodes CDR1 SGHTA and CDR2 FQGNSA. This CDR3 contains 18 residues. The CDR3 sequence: CAGSFLLPGLAGQETQYF. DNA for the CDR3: TGTGCCGGCAGCTTCTTACTTCCGGGACTAGCGGGCCAAGAGACCCAGTACTTC.

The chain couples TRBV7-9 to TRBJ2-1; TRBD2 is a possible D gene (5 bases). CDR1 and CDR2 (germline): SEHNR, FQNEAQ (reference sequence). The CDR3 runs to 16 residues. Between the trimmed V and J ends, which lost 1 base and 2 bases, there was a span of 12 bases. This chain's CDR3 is CASSLEGRAAYNEQFF. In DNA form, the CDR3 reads TGTGCCAGCAGCTTAGAAGGGCGGGCCGCCTACAATGAGCAGTTCTTC.

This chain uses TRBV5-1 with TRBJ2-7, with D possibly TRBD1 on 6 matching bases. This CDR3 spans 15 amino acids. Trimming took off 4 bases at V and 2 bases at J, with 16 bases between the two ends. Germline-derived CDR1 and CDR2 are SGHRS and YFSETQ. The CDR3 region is CASSTLTGTTYEQYF. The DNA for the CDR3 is TGCGCCAGCAGCACGCTCACAGGGACCACCTACGAGCAGTACTTC.

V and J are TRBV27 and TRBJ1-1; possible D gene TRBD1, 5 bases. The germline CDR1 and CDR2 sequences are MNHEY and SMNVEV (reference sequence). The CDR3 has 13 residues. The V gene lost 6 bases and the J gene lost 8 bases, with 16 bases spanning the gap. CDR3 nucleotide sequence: TGTGCCAGCAGGCGCACAAGCCGGACAGAAGCTTTCTTT. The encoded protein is CASRRTSRTEAFF.

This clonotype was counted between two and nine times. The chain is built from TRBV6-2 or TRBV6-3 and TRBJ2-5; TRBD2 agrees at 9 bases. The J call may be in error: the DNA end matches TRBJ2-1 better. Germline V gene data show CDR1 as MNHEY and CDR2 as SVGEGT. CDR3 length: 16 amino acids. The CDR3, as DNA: TGTGCCAGCACCTACAGGGATCTAGCGGGGTTCAATGAGCAGTTCTTC. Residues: CASTYRDLAGFNEQFF.

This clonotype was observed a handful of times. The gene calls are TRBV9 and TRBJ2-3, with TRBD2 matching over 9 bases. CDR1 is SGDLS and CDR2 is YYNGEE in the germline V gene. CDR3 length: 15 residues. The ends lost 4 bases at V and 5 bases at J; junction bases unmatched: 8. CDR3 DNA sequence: TGTGCCAGCAGCCCCCAGCGGGGGGCCAAAGATACGCAGTATTTT. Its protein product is CASSPQRGAKDTQYF.

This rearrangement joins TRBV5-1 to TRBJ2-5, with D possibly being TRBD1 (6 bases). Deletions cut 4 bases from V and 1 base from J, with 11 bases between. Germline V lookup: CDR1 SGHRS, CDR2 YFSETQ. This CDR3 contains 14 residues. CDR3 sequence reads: CASSVQGLQETQYF. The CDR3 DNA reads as TGCGCCAGCAGCGTACAGGGCCTCCAAGAGACCCAGTACTTC. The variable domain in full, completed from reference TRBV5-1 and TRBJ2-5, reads KAGVTQTPRYLIKTRGQQVTLSCSPISGHRSVSWYQQTPGQGLQFLFEYFSETQRNKGNFPGRFSGRQFSNSRSEMNVSTLELGDSALYLCASSVQGLQETQYFGPGTRLLVL.

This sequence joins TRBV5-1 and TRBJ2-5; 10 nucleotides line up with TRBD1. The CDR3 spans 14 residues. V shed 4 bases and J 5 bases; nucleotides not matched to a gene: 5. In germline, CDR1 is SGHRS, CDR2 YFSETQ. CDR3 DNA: TGCGCCAGCAGCGCGGACAGGGGGTCGGAGACCCAGTACTTC. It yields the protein CASSADRGSETQYF.

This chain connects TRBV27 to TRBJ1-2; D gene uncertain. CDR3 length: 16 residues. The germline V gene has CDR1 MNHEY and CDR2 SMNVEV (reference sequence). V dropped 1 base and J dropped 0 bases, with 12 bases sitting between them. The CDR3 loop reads CASSLYYSTTNYGYTF. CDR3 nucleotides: TGTGCCAGCAGTTTATACTACAGCACCACTAACTATGGCTACACCTTC.

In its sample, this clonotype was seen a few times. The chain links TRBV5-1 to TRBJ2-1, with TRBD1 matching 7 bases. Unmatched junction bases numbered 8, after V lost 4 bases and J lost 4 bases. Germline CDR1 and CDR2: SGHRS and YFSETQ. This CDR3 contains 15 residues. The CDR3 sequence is CASSPNRGPYNEQFF. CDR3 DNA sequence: TGCGCCAGCAGCCCCAACAGGGGCCCTTACAATGAGCAGTTCTTC.

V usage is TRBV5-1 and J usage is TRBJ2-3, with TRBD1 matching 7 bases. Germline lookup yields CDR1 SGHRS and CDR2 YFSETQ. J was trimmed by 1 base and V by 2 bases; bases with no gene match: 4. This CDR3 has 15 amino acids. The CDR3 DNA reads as TGCGCCAGCAGCTTCGGACAGGCGGGCACAGATACGCAGTATTTT. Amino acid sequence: CASSFGQAGTDTQYF.

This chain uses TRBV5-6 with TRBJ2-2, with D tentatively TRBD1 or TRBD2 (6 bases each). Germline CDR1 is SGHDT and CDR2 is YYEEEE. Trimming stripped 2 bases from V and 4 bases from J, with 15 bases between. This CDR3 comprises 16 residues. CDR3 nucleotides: TGTGCCAGCAGCTTACAGGGCGAGCGGGTCACCGGGGAGCTGTTTTTT. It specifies CASSLQGERVTGELFF.

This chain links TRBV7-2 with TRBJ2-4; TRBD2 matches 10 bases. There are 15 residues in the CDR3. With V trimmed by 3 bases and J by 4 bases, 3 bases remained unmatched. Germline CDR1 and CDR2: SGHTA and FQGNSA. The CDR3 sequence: CASSFTSGAKNIQYF. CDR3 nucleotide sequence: TGTGCCAGCAGCTTTACTAGCGGGGCTAAAAACATTCAGTACTTC.

In nucleotides, the CDR3 is TGTGCCAGCAGCTCCCAGACAGGAAACTACAATGAGCAGTTCTTC. This encodes CASSSQTGNYNEQFF. The J gene is TRBJ2-1, the V gene TRBV9; maybe TRBD1 (6 bases). Trimming stripped 4 bases from V and 3 bases from J, with 14 bases between. This CDR3 spans 15 amino acids. CDR1 is SGDLS and CDR2 is YYNGEE in the germline V gene.

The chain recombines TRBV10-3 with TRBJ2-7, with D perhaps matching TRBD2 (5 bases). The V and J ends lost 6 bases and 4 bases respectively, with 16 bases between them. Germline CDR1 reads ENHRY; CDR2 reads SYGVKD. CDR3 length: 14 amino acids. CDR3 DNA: TGTGCCATCAGGGGAGAAGGACCTCGGTACGAGCAGTACTTC. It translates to CAIRGEGPRYEQYF.